This T cell receptor (beta chain) was observed in a study of CD8 T cells in ankylosing spondylitis. In the case of this clonotype: Its antigen is currently unknown.

The germline V and J ends were trimmed by 0 bases and 7 bases, with 15 bases remaining between them. CDR3 length: 14 residues. CDR1 and CDR2 from the germline V gene are DFQATT and SNEGSKA (reference sequence). Study-level results: What seemed typical of ankylosing spondylitis blood was a TCR beta motif built from under 10 highly homologous variants. Earlier reports found some motif variants in synovial fluid and blood in reactive arthritis.

The authors made TCR beta libraries by quantitative 5'-RACE with molecular barcodes. TCRdb redid the calling of the 5' RACE reads with MiXCR, one entry per CDR3 protein. The table has about 250,000 distinct CDR3 sequences, about 30% seen once; the top ten hold roughly 4%. Sequencing was done on a sample of blood, either unsorted or a sorted T cell fraction (not recorded which). The receptor comes from a male donor with ankylosing spondylitis or in good health (not recorded which). J is TRBJ2-5 and V is TRBV20-1; D possibly corresponds to TRBD2 (6 bases). The DNA for the CDR3 is TGCAGTGCTAGAGAGGGACTTCCCCCTGGGACCCAGTACTTC. As protein: CSAREGLPPGTQYF.